Below are 15 T cell receptor beta chains sequenced from a single sample in a study of monozygotic twins with inflammatory bowel disease. TCRdb re-called the 5' RACE reads and gives one entry per CDR3 protein, without DNA. The specimen's table records some 150,000 distinct CDR3 sequences. Sample: blood. The origin of the receptors is a human donor with ulcerative colitis or Crohn's disease, or a healthy co-twin of an affected twin (not recorded which).

The chain has TRBV12-3 or TRBV12-4 and TRBJ2-1. The CDR3 has 15 residues. The CDR3 here is CASSLNQETHNEQFF.

This chain uses TRBV3-1 with TRBJ1-1; lacking DNA, the TRBD1 call made by TCRdb goes unchecked. The CDR3 totals 14 residues. Germline V lookup: CDR1 LGHDT, CDR2 YNNKEL (reference sequence). The CDR3 region is CASSQGAVKSEAFF.

The genes are TRBV20-1 and TRBJ1-5; as DNA is missing, the TRBD1 call by TCRdb cannot be tested. CDR3 length: 14 residues. Germline CDR1 and CDR2: DFQATT and SNEGSKA (reference sequence). CDR3 loop: CSAKAGAGNQPQHF.

The chain carries TRBV5-1 and TRBJ2-3. Germline V gene sequence: CDR1 SGHRS, CDR2 YFSETQ. The CDR3 length is 13 residues. CDR3 loop: CASSSSALDTQYF.

The genes are TRBV24-1 and TRBJ2-5; TCRdb's assignment of TRBD1 cannot be checked, as there is no DNA. Germline V CDR1 and CDR2: KGHDR, SFDVKD. The length of the CDR3 is 16 residues. This chain's CDR3 is CATSDPSVGAQETQYF.

This chain uses TRBV5-5 with TRBJ2-1; without DNA, the TCRdb call of TRBD2 cannot be checked. The CDR3 is 14 residues long. CDR1 SGHKS and CDR2 YYEKEE come from the germline V gene (reference sequence). The CDR3 region is CASRGTSGRDEQFF. The full variable domain, with the rest looked up from reference TRBV5-5 and TRBJ2-1, is DAGVTQSPTHLIKTRGQQVTLRCSPISGHKSVSWYQQVLGQGPQFIFQYYEKEERGRGNFPDRFSARQFPNYSSELNVNALLLGDSALYLCASRGTSGRDEQFFGPGTRLTVL.

The chain couples TRBV24-1 to TRBJ2-1; TCRdb's assignment of TRBD2 cannot be checked, as there is no DNA. The CDR3 has 15 residues. Germline CDR1 is KGHDR and CDR2 is SFDVKD. Here the CDR3 reads CATSDLLGSRNEQFF.

J is TRBJ2-7 and V is TRBV19; without DNA, the TCRdb call of TRBD1 cannot be checked. Looked up from germline, CDR1 is LNHDA and CDR2 is SQIVND (reference sequence). CDR3 length: 13 residues. The CDR3 here is CASRGPVLYEQYF.

This rearrangement joins TRBV7-2 to TRBJ2-1; the TRBD1 assignment by TCRdb is unverifiable without DNA. Germline V gives CDR1 SGHTA, CDR2 FQGNSA. The length of the CDR3 is 15 residues. CDR3 in amino acids: CASSPAPTGVGEQFF.

V gene TRBV12-3 or TRBV12-4 combines with J gene TRBJ2-2; the D call of TRBD1 rests on TCRdb alone, since no DNA is present to check it. CDR3 length: 15 residues. The chain's CDR3 is CASSRQGLGTGELFF.

The J gene is TRBJ2-1, the V gene TRBV30; lacking DNA, the TRBD2 call made by TCRdb goes unchecked. The germline V gene encodes CDR1 GTSNPN and CDR2 SVGIG (reference sequence). The CDR3 extends over 16 amino acids. This CDR3 reads CAWRPRLRNSYNEQFF. Full variable domain (missing parts from reference TRBV30 and TRBJ2-1): SQTIHQWPATLVQPVGSPLSLECTVEGTSNPNLYWYRQAAGRGLQLLFYSVGIGQISSEVPQNLSASRPQDRQFILSSKKLLLSDSGFYLCAWRPRLRNSYNEQFFGPGTRLTVL.

The chain is built from TRBV5-1 and TRBJ1-1. Germline assignment: CDR1 SGHRS and CDR2 YFSETQ. The CDR3 spans 14 residues. This CDR3 reads CASSFAQANTEAFF.

The chain recombines TRBV5-1 with TRBJ2-2; TCRdb returns TRBD2, unconfirmable since there is no DNA. The CDR3 contains 16 residues. Germline-derived CDR1 and CDR2 are SGHRS and YFSETQ. The CDR3 loop reads CASSQTSGRGTGELFF.

The CDR3 reads CASSSRSSTDTQYF. The gene calls are TRBV12-3 or TRBV12-4 and TRBJ2-3; the TCRdb D gene call, TRBD1, has no DNA to confirm it. CDR3 length: 14 amino acids.

The CDR3 reads CASSLVGPGEQFF. This sequence joins TRBV5-6 and TRBJ2-1; TCRdb calls TRBD1, which cannot be checked without DNA. Germline CDR1 SGHDT, CDR2 YYEEEE. The CDR3 extends over 13 amino acids.